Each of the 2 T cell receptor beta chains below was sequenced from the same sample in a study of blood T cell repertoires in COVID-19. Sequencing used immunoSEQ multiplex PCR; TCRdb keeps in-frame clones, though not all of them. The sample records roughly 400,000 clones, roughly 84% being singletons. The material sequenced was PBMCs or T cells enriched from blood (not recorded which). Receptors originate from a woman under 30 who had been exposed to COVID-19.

CDR3 sequence (DNA): TGTGCTAGTGTCCTCCGGACAGTCGGCTCTGGAAACACCATATATTTT. Residues: CASVLRTVGSGNTIYF. The chain recombines TRBV12-5 with TRBJ1-3; D possibly corresponds to TRBD1 (6 bases). Germline V gene sequence: CDR1 LGHNT, CDR2 FRNRAP. This CDR3 is built from 16 residues. The V end was cut by 7 bases, the J end by 0 bases, with 16 bases between.

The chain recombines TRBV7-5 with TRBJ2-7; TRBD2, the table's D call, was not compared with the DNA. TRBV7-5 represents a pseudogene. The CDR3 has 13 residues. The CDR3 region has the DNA TGTGTCAGAAGCTTACGAGCGTGTTTGGAGCAGTACTTC. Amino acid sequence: CVRSLRACLEQYF.